The clone carrying this TCR beta chain showed up just a few times. V was clipped by 5 bases and J by 5 bases, with 18 bases between them. This CDR3 is built from 15 residues. In germline, CDR1 is SGHAT, CDR2 FQNNGV. Extracted RNA was reverse transcribed, and the resulting cDNA served as sequencing template. Assay used: immunoSEQ multiplex PCR; TCRdb lists only in-frame clones, some missing. The repertoire holds around 250,000 clones, 65% to 70% seen once, with approximately 1.2% in the top ten. Patients with alopecia areata provided lesional scalp punch biopsies as well as peripheral blood. This record belongs to a study of CD8+ T cells in alopecia areata.

The TCR originated in a human donor with alopecia areata. This specimen was CD4+ T cells sorted from blood, taken at week 0. The chain carries TRBV11-2 and TRBJ1-1; D possibly corresponds to TRBD1 (5 bases). The CDR3 protein is CASSPVPGIVTEAFF. CDR3 DNA sequence: TGTGCCAGCAGCCCAGTGCCAGGGATTGTGACTGAAGCTTTCTTT.